This TCR beta chain was found in a study of cytomegalovirus exposure and HLA in healthy donors. Points from the study as a whole: An Asian-associated ancestry cluster reportedly showed fewer N-insertions than the roughly 670-donor mean in a later analysis. By HLA locus, TCR association rates varied in a later analysis, with DRB1 showing the most and HLA-C the fewest.

Primers included in the PCR were 60 Vbeta and 13 Jbeta primers. Clones were read by immunoSEQ multiplex PCR, and TCRdb kept only the in-frame ones, dropping some. Among some 160,000 clones listed, around 83% were seen once. This CDR3 region has 16 residues. CDR1 is SGHVS and CDR2 is FNYEAQ in the germline V gene. V dropped 2 bases and J dropped 4 bases, with 14 bases sitting between them. Points on this clone: Its antigen is not identified.

J is TRBJ2-2 and V is TRBV7-6; no reliable D call. The source of this sequence is a man aged 25 to 40 in good health and CMV-seropositive. The specimen was PBMCs. The CDR3 reads CASSLWVGGSTGELFF. DNA for the CDR3: TGTGCCAGCAGCTTATGGGTAGGCGGAAGCACCGGGGAGCTGTTTTTT.